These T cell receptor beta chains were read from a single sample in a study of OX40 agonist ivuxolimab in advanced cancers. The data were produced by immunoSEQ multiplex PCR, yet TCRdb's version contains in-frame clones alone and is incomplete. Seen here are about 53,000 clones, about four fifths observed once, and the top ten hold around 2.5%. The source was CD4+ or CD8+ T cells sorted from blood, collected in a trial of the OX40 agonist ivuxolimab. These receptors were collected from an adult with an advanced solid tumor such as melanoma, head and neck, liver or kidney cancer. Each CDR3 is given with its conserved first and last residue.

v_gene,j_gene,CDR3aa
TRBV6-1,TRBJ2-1,CASSDDNEQFF
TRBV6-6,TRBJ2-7,CASSYFGTGLSEQYF
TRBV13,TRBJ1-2,CASSLGAATNYGYTF
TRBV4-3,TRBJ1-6,CASSQDSRGQVAPLHF
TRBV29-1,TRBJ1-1,CSVDTGFTEAFF
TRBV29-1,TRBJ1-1,CSVEEGRNTEAFF
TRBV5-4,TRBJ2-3,CASSLPGTDTQYF
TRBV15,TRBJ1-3,CATSRAGTLSGNTIYF
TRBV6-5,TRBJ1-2,CASIKIGSYNYGYTF
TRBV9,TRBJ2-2,CASSQGQQNTGELFF
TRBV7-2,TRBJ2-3,CASSPRLGSGTDTQYF
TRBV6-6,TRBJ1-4,CASGIEKLFF
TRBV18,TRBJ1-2,CASSFDRGSNYGYTF
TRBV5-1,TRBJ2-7,CASRTGEHEQYF
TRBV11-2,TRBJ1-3,CASRNAGAPGNTIYF
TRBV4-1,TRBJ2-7,CASSPPVNRDNSYEQYF
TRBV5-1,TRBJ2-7,CASSLTGEGSYEQYF
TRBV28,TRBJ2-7,CASRQAYEQYF
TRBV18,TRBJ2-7,CASSLGTAQTSYEQYF
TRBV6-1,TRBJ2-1,CASSEGWGSGNEQFF
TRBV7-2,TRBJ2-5,CASNRGRGETQYF
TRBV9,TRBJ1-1,CASSLRGLNTEAFF
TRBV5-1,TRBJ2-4,CASSPTGGQNIQYF
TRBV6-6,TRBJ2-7,CASIDRGEQYF
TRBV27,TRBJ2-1,CASRASGRPRSYNEQFF
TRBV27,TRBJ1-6,CASSSRVGGYNSPLHF
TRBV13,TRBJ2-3,CASSLRTGDTTDTQYF
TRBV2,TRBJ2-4,CASSERLEGPLAKNIQYF
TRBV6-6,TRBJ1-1,CASRYTQGGTEAFF
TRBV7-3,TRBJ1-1,CASSLKGDTEAFF
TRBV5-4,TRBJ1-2,CASSLRAGQGDGYTF
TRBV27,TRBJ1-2,CASRGAGQGAGYGYTF
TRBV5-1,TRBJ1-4,CASSLDSRQITNEKLFF
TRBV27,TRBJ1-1,CASRGTGRLSEAFF
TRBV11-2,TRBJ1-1,CASSLPRGDTEAFF
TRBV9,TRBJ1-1,CASSARTGYTEAFF
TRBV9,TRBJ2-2,CASRGRSNTGELFF
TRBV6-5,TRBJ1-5,CASSYSWGRNQPQHF
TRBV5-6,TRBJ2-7,CASSSGLAAYEQYF
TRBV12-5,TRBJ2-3,CASGPTKSTDTQYF
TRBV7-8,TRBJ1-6,CASSDRASPLHF
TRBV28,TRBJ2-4,CASSLYRDYGIQYF
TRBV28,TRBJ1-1,CASSYPQTGPAFF
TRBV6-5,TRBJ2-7,CASRSGQGVYEQYF
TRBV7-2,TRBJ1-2,CASSLGDRRNYGYTF
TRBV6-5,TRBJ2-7,CASSRGPSYEQYF
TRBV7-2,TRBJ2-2,CASSLLAGEGGGELFF
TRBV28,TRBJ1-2,CASTDFFGDRGYTF
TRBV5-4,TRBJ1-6,CASSLGGPGPGHPLHF
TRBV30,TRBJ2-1,CAWSSPGTRRAYNEQFF
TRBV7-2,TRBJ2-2,CASSPTRLAGAGELFF
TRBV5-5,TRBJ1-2,CASSLRADSNYGYTF
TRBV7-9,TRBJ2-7,CASSGTGGLGYEQYF
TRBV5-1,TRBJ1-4,CASSLAGRLDWGEKLFF
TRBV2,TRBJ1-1,CASSEAERMNTEAFF
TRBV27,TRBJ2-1,CASSFSSSYNEQFF
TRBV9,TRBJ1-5,CASSVNVNQPQHF
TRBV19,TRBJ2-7,CASSIKGQEPYEQYF
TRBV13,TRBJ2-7,CASSLGGDRGSSYEQYF